The 7 T cell receptor beta chains given below trace back to one sample, sequenced in a study of blood T cells in healthy people across ages. Primers used in a second PCR of roughly 6 to 12 cycles were a sample-barcoded 5' primer and a J-beta primer mix. MiXCR was run by TCRdb on the 5' RACE reads, yielding one entry per CDR3 protein. The table lists about 1,000,000 distinct CDR3 sequences, more than 35% of them singletons. Sequencing input: blood. The receptors derive from a woman in her sixties or seventies in good health.

The chain is built from TRBV6-1 and TRBJ2-7; D is unclear. Germline CDR1 and CDR2: MNHNS and SASEGT. CDR3 length equals 14 residues. V was shortened by 3 bases and J by 3 bases, with 12 bases between the two germline ends. In DNA form, the CDR3 reads TGTGCCAGCAGTGATAAGGGCCTATACTACGAGCAGTACTTC. This encodes CASSDKGLYYEQYF.

This clonotype has just one count. One end of the junction is discordant with germline, which a read error may explain. The V call is TRBV20-1, the J call TRBJ2-1, with D hard to call. Germline V gene data show CDR1 as DFQATT and CDR2 as SNEGSKA (reference sequence). The CDR3 covers 16 residues. The CDR3 loop reads CSARALAVRSCNEQFF. In nucleotides, the CDR3 is TGCAGTGCTAGAGCGTTGGCTGTTCGCTCCTGCAATGAGCAGTTCTTC.

The chain employs TRBV9 and TRBJ2-7, with TRBD2 identical over 8 bases. This CDR3 is built from 13 residues. Germline CDR1 and CDR2: SGDLS and YYNGEE. Unmatched junction bases numbered 2, after V lost 3 bases and J lost 3 bases. The DNA for the CDR3 is TGTGCCAGCAGCGGGGGACTAGACTACGAGCAGTACTTC. Amino acids: CASSGGLDYEQYF.

This clonotype has more than one count but fewer than ten. The chain couples TRBV6-6 to TRBJ2-7; 8 bases are a match to TRBD2. The CDR3 extends over 15 amino acids. The germline CDR1 and CDR2 sequences are MNHNY and SVGAGI (reference sequence). The trim removed 0 bases at V and 4 bases at J, leaving 5 bases unmatched. The CDR3 DNA is TGTGCCAGCAGTTACTCACCGGGAGGGAATTACGAGCAGTACTTC. Translated: CASSYSPGGNYEQYF.

V gene TRBV7-2 combines with J gene TRBJ2-1; D is undetermined. Per germline, CDR1 SGHTA and CDR2 FQGNSA. The V gene lost 5 bases and the J gene lost 4 bases, with 9 bases spanning the gap. This CDR3 spans 13 amino acids. In DNA, the CDR3 is TGTGCCAGCAGCCGCCCCCTATACAATGAGCAGTTCTTC. Amino acids: CASSRPLYNEQFF.

The rearrangement joins TRBV5-1 to TRBJ1-2, with TRBD1 matching 8 bases. Germline-derived CDR1 and CDR2 are SGHRS and YFSETQ. CDR3 length equals 15 residues. The J segment lost 1 base and the V segment lost 3 bases, leaving 5 bases of the junction unmatched. The CDR3 loop reads CASSSGTGVNYGYTF. As DNA, the CDR3 is TGCGCCAGCAGCTCTGGGACAGGAGTTAACTATGGCTACACCTTC.

This clonotype showed up many times. The V gene is TRBV27, the J gene TRBJ2-5, with D maybe TRBD1 (6 bases). Between the trimmed V and J ends, which lost 2 bases and 4 bases, there was a span of 14 bases. This CDR3 has 15 amino acids. Germline lookup yields CDR1 MNHEY and CDR2 SMNVEV (reference sequence). The CDR3 loop reads CASSLGGHPIETQYF. The CDR3 DNA reads as TGTGCCAGCAGTTTAGGGGGACACCCAATAGAGACCCAGTACTTC.